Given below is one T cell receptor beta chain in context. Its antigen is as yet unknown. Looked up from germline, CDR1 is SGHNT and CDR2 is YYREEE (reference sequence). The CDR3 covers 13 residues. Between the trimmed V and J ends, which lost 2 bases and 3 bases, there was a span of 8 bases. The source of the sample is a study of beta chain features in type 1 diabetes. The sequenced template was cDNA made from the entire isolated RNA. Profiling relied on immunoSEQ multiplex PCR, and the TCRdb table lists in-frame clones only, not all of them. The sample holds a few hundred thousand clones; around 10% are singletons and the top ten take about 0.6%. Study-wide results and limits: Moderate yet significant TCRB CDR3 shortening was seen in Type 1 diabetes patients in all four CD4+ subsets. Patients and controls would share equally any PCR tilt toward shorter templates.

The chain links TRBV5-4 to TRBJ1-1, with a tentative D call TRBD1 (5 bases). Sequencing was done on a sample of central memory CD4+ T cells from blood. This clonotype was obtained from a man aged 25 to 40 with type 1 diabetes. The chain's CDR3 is CASSFSRDTEAFF. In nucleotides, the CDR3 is TGTGCCAGCAGCTTTAGCAGGGACACTGAAGCTTTCTTT.